A single sample gave rise to the 20 T cell receptor beta chains below, sequenced in a study of blood T cell repertoires in COVID-19. Assay used: immunoSEQ multiplex PCR; TCRdb lists only in-frame clones, some missing. The sample lists tens of thousands of clones; more than 75% were seen once. Sequenced input: peripheral blood. The receptors come from a human donor in a cohort sampled during active COVID-19.

The V call is TRBV2, the J call TRBJ1-2; D gene unclear. The V end lost 2 bases, the J end lost 0 bases, and 13 bases lay between the germline ends. This CDR3 has 16 residues. Germline CDR1 is SNHLY and CDR2 is FYNNEI. The CDR3 nucleotides are TGTGCCAGCAGTGAACGCGGGGTCCCAGCTAACTATGGCTACACCTTC. Translation gives CASSERGVPANYGYTF.

This chain joins TRBV2 and TRBJ1-2; D is unclear. The germline CDR1 and CDR2 sequences are SNHLY and FYNNEI. The CDR3 consists of 13 residues. V lost 2 bases, J lost 8 bases, and 12 bases lay in between. Here the CDR3 reads CASSEKPAWGYTF. The CDR3 region has the DNA TGTGCCAGCAGTGAAAAGCCCGCTTGGGGCTACACCTTC.

In this sample, this clone turned up a few times. The V gene is TRBV10-1, the J gene TRBJ2-7, with 9 bases lining up with TRBD1. J was trimmed by 4 bases and V by 4 bases; bases with no gene match: 2. CDR1 is WNHNN and CDR2 is SYGVQD in the germline V gene (reference sequence). The CDR3 is made up of 13 amino acids. CDR3 loop: CASSGGTGYEQYF. The DNA for the CDR3 is TGCGCCAGCAGTGGAGGGACAGGGTACGAGCAGTACTTC.

The genes are TRBV5-1 and TRBJ2-7; 13 nucleotides agree with TRBD2. CDR3 size: 15 residues. V was pared by 4 bases and J by 4 bases, with 5 bases of the junction left unmatched. Per the germline V gene, CDR1 is SGHRS and CDR2 is YFSETQ. In DNA form, the CDR3 reads TGCGCCAGCAGCGCGGAACTAGCGGGGGGGTACGAGCAGTACTTC. Amino acid sequence: CASSAELAGGYEQYF.

The chain carries TRBV18 and TRBJ1-3; weak D call: TRBD1 (5 bases). V was clipped by 3 bases and J by 4 bases, with 13 bases between them. From germline, CDR1 is KGHSH and CDR2 LQKENI. The CDR3 sequence is 15 residues long. This chain's CDR3 is CASSPGSGRGNTIYF. The CDR3 nucleotides are TGTGCCAGCTCACCTGGTTCAGGGAGGGGAAACACCATATATTTT.

The CDR3 DNA sequence: TGTGCCAGCAGCTTTAGCGGAACAGCCTATGGCTACACCTTC. It is translated as CASSFSGTAYGYTF. The J gene is TRBJ1-2, the V gene TRBV5-4; no clear D gene. The CDR3 extends over 14 amino acids. Trimming shortened V by 2 bases and J by 4 bases, and 12 bases separated the two germline ends. Germline V CDR1 and CDR2: SGHNT, YYREEE (reference sequence).

This clone was observed once. The chain links TRBV9 to TRBJ1-6; D not certain. The CDR3 length is 16 residues. The germline V gene encodes CDR1 SGDLS and CDR2 YYNGEE. Trimming stripped 3 bases from V and 7 bases from J, with 17 bases between. CDR3 in amino acids: CASSGRASTINSPLHF. The CDR3 DNA follows: TGTGCCAGCAGCGGAAGAGCTTCCACCATAAATTCACCCCTCCACTTT.

The rearrangement links TRBV6-6 to TRBJ1-4, with D possibly being TRBD1 (6 bases). The germline V gene has CDR1 MNHNY and CDR2 SVGAGI (reference sequence). Trimming cost V 5 bases and J 14 bases, with 21 bases left between them. CDR3 length: 14 amino acids. DNA for the CDR3: TGTGCCAGCAGTCAGCCAGGGGTAACTCAGGTTCTGTTTTTT. It encodes CASSQPGVTQVLFF.

The rearrangement joins TRBV11-2 to TRBJ2-7, with D possibly being TRBD1 (6 bases). Germline loops: CDR1 SGHAT, CDR2 FQNNGV. The CDR3 is 17 amino acids. Trimming left V 0 bases short and J 3 bases short, with 18 bases between. The CDR3 DNA follows: TGTGCCAGCAGCTTAGATAAGTGGGGGCGCCCCTACTACGAGCAGTACTTC. Translated: CASSLDKWGRPYYEQYF.

This chain joins TRBV7-6 and TRBJ2-7, with D possibly matching TRBD1 (6 bases). Germline assignment: CDR1 SGHVS and CDR2 FNYEAQ. CDR3 length: 14 residues. V gave up 1 base and J gave up 6 bases, with 13 bases separating them. The CDR3 DNA reads TGTGCCAGCAGCTTAGAGGGATACAGGGCCGAGCAGTACTTC. This translates into CASSLEGYRAEQYF.

The rearrangement joins TRBV9 to TRBJ2-5; 7 bases are shared with TRBD2. Trimming removed 3 bases from V and 4 bases from J; junction bases left unmatched: 9. Germline V CDR1 and CDR2: SGDLS, YYNGEE. The CDR3 covers 15 residues. DNA of the CDR3: TGTGCCAGCAGCGGGCCCGGGGGGATGGGAGAGACCCAGTACTTC. Translated, it gives CASSGPGGMGETQYF.

This clone was picked up a small number of times. V gene TRBV2 combines with J gene TRBJ1-4; D not resolved. Trimming cost V 11 bases and J 4 bases, with 11 bases left between them. The V gene's germline CDR1 is SNHLY and CDR2 FYNNEI. This CDR3 is 12 amino acids long. CDR3 region: CALDDSNEKLFF. The DNA of the CDR3 is TGTGCCCTTGATGATAGTAATGAAAAACTGTTTTTT.

In its sample, this clone was seen once. The chain combines TRBV4-1 with TRBJ1-1, with 7 bases identical to TRBD1. The CDR3 runs to 15 residues. Trimming removed 4 bases from V and 1 base from J; junction bases left unmatched: 6. The germline V gene has CDR1 MGHRA and CDR2 YSYEKL. The chain's CDR3 is CASSRTTGTNTEAFF. Written as DNA, the CDR3 is TGCGCCAGCAGCCGAACGACAGGGACGAACACTGAAGCTTTCTTT.

The chain carries TRBV25-1 and TRBJ2-7, with D hard to call. V lost 3 bases and J lost 6, with 12 bases in between. Per germline, CDR1 MGHDK and CDR2 SYGVNS. CDR3 length: 13 amino acids. The CDR3: CASSDIRVVEQYF. CDR3 nucleotide sequence: TGTGCCAGCAGTGATATCCGGGTCGTCGAGCAGTACTTC.

The V gene is TRBV7-3, the J gene TRBJ2-7; D possibly corresponds to TRBD1 (6 bases). The length of the CDR3 is 13 residues. From germline, CDR1 is SGHTA and CDR2 FQGTGA. The V end lost 0 bases, the J end lost 3 bases, and 6 bases lay between the germline ends. CDR3 nucleotide sequence: TGTGCCAGCAGCTTAACAGGGGGCTACGAGCAGTACTTC. Translating gives CASSLTGGYEQYF.

CDR3 coding DNA: TGTGCCAGCAGCTTAGCCCCCCTGGGCTACACCTTC. Translated, it gives CASSLAPLGYTF. The chain employs TRBV7-2 and TRBJ1-2, with D hard to call. Deletions cut 0 bases from V and 8 bases from J, with 7 bases between. The germline gives CDR1 SGHTA, CDR2 FQGNSA. The CDR3 spans 12 residues. Filled out from reference TRBV7-2 and TRBJ1-2, the complete variable domain reads GAGVSQSPSNKVTEKGKDVELRCDPISGHTALYWYRQSLGQGLEFLIYFQGNSAPDKSGLPSDRFSAERTGGSVSTLTIQRTQQEDSAVYLCASSLAPLGYTFGSGTRLTVV.

The chain combines TRBV5-1 with TRBJ1-2; D is unclear. The length of the CDR3 is 14 residues. Per germline, CDR1 SGHRS and CDR2 YFSETQ. With 2 bases removed from V and 2 bases from J, the gap between germline ends came to 10 bases. CDR3 sequence: CASSFNTVNYGYTF. The CDR3 coding sequence is TGCGCCAGCAGCTTCAACACAGTAAACTATGGCTACACCTTC. The variable domain in full, completed from reference TRBV5-1 and TRBJ1-2, reads KAGVTQTPRYLIKTRGQQVTLSCSPISGHRSVSWYQQTPGQGLQFLFEYFSETQRNKGNFPGRFSGRQFSNSRSEMNVSTLELGDSALYLCASSFNTVNYGYTFGSGTRLTVV.

V usage is TRBV11-2 and J usage is TRBJ2-6; D possibly corresponds to TRBD2 (5 bases). The germline CDR1 and CDR2 sequences are SGHAT and FQNNGV. Trimming pared 4 bases from V and 2 bases from J, leaving 21 bases between. The CDR3 loop spans 19 amino acids. The CDR3 reads CASSSRNWARATGANVLTF. The CDR3 nucleotides are TGTGCCAGCAGCTCTAGAAACTGGGCGAGGGCTACTGGGGCCAACGTCCTGACTTTC.

This sequence joins TRBV10-2 and TRBJ1-5; D gene uncertain. The CDR3 spans 15 residues. Trimming shortened V by 6 bases and J by 0 bases, and 12 bases separated the two germline ends. Germline CDR1 and CDR2: WSHSY and SAAADI. As DNA, the CDR3 is TGCGCCAGCAGCCCGGAGCAATATAGCAATCAGCCCCAGCATTTT. It is translated as CASSPEQYSNQPQHF.

V usage is TRBV5-1 and J usage is TRBJ1-1; 12 bases match TRBD1. CDR1 and CDR2 (germline): SGHRS, YFSETQ. With 5 bases clipped from V and 3 bases from J, the junction kept 8 bases outside the gene matches. The CDR3 sequence is 16 residues long. As DNA, the CDR3 is TGCGCCAGCAGACCGGGACAGGGGGCTAGGGACACTGAAGCTTTCTTT. It translates to CASRPGQGARDTEAFF.